This T cell receptor (beta chain) derives from a study of early T cells in non-severe SARS-CoV-2 infection. Study background: The sequenced material was bulk RNA from unsorted whole blood, and its chains were unpaired.

Attached unique molecular identifiers marked individual cDNA molecules. MiXCR, applied by TCRdb to the 5' RACE reads, yields one record per CDR3 protein. This sample carries 20,000 to 25,000 distinct CDR3 sequences, 4.7% of them seen once, and the ten largest clones take less than 20%. This clonotype came up many times. This clonotype was obtained from an adult who was a healthcare worker with PCR-confirmed SARS-CoV-2 infection or an uninfected control (not recorded which). Sample: whole blood.

The CDR3, as DNA: TGTGCCAGCAGCTCAAGGACCTCTAGCACAGATACGCAGTATTTT. It is translated as CASSSRTSSTDTQYF. The V gene is TRBV7-7, the J gene TRBJ2-3; D gene ambiguous. V lost 4 bases and J lost 0, with 11 bases in between. Germline loops: CDR1 SSHAT, CDR2 FNYEAQ (reference sequence). The CDR3 runs 15 residues.